Reported below is one T cell receptor (beta chain). The ends were cut back, 3 bases at V and 5 bases at J, with 8 bases in the middle. Germline lookup yields CDR1 LNHDA and CDR2 SQIVND (reference sequence). The CDR3 consists of 13 residues. The sample comes from a study of graft-versus-host responses after intestinal transplantation. For the study at large: Each recipient received a multivisceral, liver-intestinal, or isolated intestinal graft. Every recipient had anti-thymocyte globulin induction and three to four years of tacrolimus plus steroids. Study-level findings and limits: Investigators detected GvH clones in recipient marrow, with some emerging earlier in ileum or blood.

Labeling with CFSE marked about 200,000 responder cells, which were plated with about 200,000 irradiated, violet-dye-labeled stimulator cells. Profiling relied on immunoSEQ multiplex PCR, and the TCRdb table lists in-frame clones only, not all of them. Of around 21,000 clones in the sample, 50% to 60% were seen once. The specimen was alloreactive CD4+ T cells from a mixed lymphocyte reaction culture, collected before intestinal transplant. The subset: CFSE-low proliferating T cells sorted from approximately six-day pre-transplant mixed lymphocyte reaction (GvH or HvG direction). The chain carries TRBV19 and TRBJ1-5; a possible D gene is TRBD1 (5 bases). The clonotype was recovered from a human patient who received an intestinal transplant. CDR3 DNA sequence: TGTGCCAGTAGTATCCGGGGGGATCAGCCCCAGCATTTT. It specifies CASSIRGDQPQHF.